A single sample gave rise to the 31 T cell receptor beta chains below, sequenced in a study of shared clonotypes between healthy human individuals (TCRdb year 2020). To prepare the library, the immunoSEQ multiplex PCR assay was applied. Sourced from immuneACCESS, this table was stored by TCRdb with only in-frame sequences that have V and J called. A share of the clones is absent; for the studies checked, an unresolved V gene accounts for under half, and the remainder has no known explanation. The sample data list some 2,100,000 clones, and approximately 94% of these were observed just once. The leading ten clones occupy 1.5% to 2% of the sample. For the CD8 naive samples, CD45RO-negative cells were positively selected for CCR7, yielding a CD45RA+CCR7+ population from which TemRA cells were excluded. The specimen sequenced was naive CD8+ T cells from PBMCs. According to the study, the label for this sample's cell subset or site signals: CD45RA+CCR7+. Receptors originate from a man in his late teens or twenties in good health. Some clones in this sample may be carry-over from other donors' samples.

With respect to this clone: The same CDR3 arises from other DNA sequences in this sample as well. V gene TRBV27 combines with J gene TRBJ2-1; 11 positions agree with TRBD2. The germline V gene has CDR1 MNHEY and CDR2 SMNVEV (reference sequence). This CDR3 comprises 15 residues. The ends lost 3 bases at V and 6 bases at J; junction bases unmatched: 4. The CDR3 DNA is TGTGCCAGCAGTTTCGGCCTAGCGGGAGGCAATGAGCAGTTCTTC. Amino acids: CASSFGLAGGNEQFF.

Comments on this clone: This CDR3 is also generated by other DNA sequences in the sample. The V gene is TRBV20-1, the J gene TRBJ2-7; no definite D call. Trimming cost V 0 bases and J 7 bases, with 4 bases left between them. The CDR3 length is 10 residues. Germline lookup yields CDR1 DFQATT and CDR2 SNEGSKA (reference sequence). CDR3 sequence (DNA): TGCAGTGCTAGAGAGGGGGAGCAGTACTTC. It encodes CSAREGEQYF.

The chain recombines TRBV2 with TRBJ1-2; no firm D call. CDR3 length: 14 amino acids. CDR1 and CDR2 (germline): SNHLY, FYNNEI. Deletions cut 3 bases from V and 1 base from J, with 9 bases between. The CDR3, as DNA: TGTGCCAGCAGTGATCGTCGGATTAACTATGGCTACACCTTC. Protein sequence: CASSDRRINYGYTF.

The V call is TRBV16, the J call TRBJ2-3; D perhaps matches TRBD1 (6 bases). This CDR3 is 13 amino acids long. Germline CDR1 KGHSY, CDR2 FQNENV. V lost 4 bases and J 3 bases, leaving 8 bases between the germline ends. The CDR3 region is CASSLDRTDTQYF. CDR3 sequence (DNA): TGTGCCAGCAGCCTCGACAGGACAGATACGCAGTATTTT.

The gene calls are TRBV28 and TRBJ1-2; unclear D gene. Germline CDR1 and CDR2: MDHEN and SYDVKM. Trimming stripped 3 bases from V and 8 bases from J, with 16 bases between. The length of the CDR3 is 14 residues. The CDR3 DNA reads TGTGCCAGCAGTTTCACGGCCCTCACGGAGGGCTACACCTTC. As protein: CASSFTALTEGYTF.

V gene TRBV7-9 combines with J gene TRBJ1-3; 8 nucleotides line up with TRBD1. The V segment lost 3 bases and the J segment 5 bases; nucleotides outside the gene matches: 6. CDR3 length: 15 amino acids. CDR1 is SEHNR, CDR2 FQNEAQ, per germline (reference sequence). Here the CDR3 reads CASSFGQGNRNTIYF. As DNA, the CDR3 is TGTGCCAGCAGCTTTGGACAGGGAAATCGAAACACCATATATTTT.

This clone was detected only a few times. The V gene is TRBV30, the J gene TRBJ1-1; D unclear. From germline, CDR1 is GTSNPN and CDR2 SVGIG (reference sequence). CDR3 length: 13 residues. Trimming took off 2 bases at V and 3 bases at J, with 10 bases between the two ends. CDR3 nucleotide sequence: TGTGCCTGGAGTACCACGAGAGACACTGAAGCTTTCTTT. Its translation: CAWSTTRDTEAFF.

The genes are TRBV7-8 and TRBJ2-5; 16 positions match TRBD2. The germline V gene has CDR1 SGHVS and CDR2 FQNEAQ. The CDR3 is made up of 18 amino acids. J gave up 5 bases and V 4 bases, and 10 bases lay outside the gene matches. CDR3 DNA: TGTGCCAGCAGCTCGGGACTAGCGGGAGGGCTCATTAACGAGACCCAGTACTTC. Translation: CASSSGLAGGLINETQYF.

This chain uses TRBV27 with TRBJ1-2; 7 bases are shared with TRBD1. The germline gives CDR1 MNHEY, CDR2 SMNVEV (reference sequence). The CDR3 loop spans 13 amino acids. Trimming at V came to 8 bases and at J to 6 bases, leaving 9 bases not matched to a gene. The CDR3 DNA sequence: TGTGCCAGCGGACAGACAGGGTATGATGGCTACACCTTC. As protein: CASGQTGYDGYTF.

A note on this clone: Distinct nucleotide sequences in the sample also encode this CDR3. The chain joins TRBV11-2 to TRBJ2-7; 11 positions match TRBD2. CDR3 length equals 16 residues. J lost 3 bases, V lost 5 bases, and 9 bases had no gene match. Germline lookup yields CDR1 SGHAT and CDR2 FQNNGV. CDR3 protein: CASSLGPGLADYEQYF. Here the CDR3 DNA reads TGTGCCAGCAGCCTCGGACCGGGACTAGCGGACTACGAGCAGTACTTC.

This chain joins TRBV10-3 and TRBJ2-7; no clear D gene. Trimming removed 6 bases at V and 1 base at J, with 10 bases between. Germline CDR1 is ENHRY and CDR2 is SYGVKD. The CDR3 has 13 residues. CDR3 sequence (DNA): TGTGCCATCAGAGACCTTGCTTCCTACGAGCAGTACTTC. This gives the protein CAIRDLASYEQYF.

The chain combines TRBV7-3 with TRBJ2-6; 11 bases fit TRBD2. This CDR3 has 17 residues. V dropped 5 bases and J dropped 4; count of bases not matched to a gene: 7. The germline V gene has CDR1 SGHTA and CDR2 FQGTGA. The CDR3 here is CASSQLAGEAGANVLTF. For the CDR3, the DNA is TGTGCCAGCAGCCAACTAGCGGGAGAAGCCGGGGCCAACGTCCTGACTTTC.

The rearrangement joins TRBV7-9 to TRBJ2-7; D perhaps matches TRBD2 (6 bases). The CDR3 is made up of 14 amino acids. V shed 5 bases and J shed 0 bases, with 11 bases lying between them. The germline gives CDR1 SEHNR, CDR2 FQNEAQ (reference sequence). The CDR3 DNA follows: TGTGCCAGCAGCCCTACGGACTACTCCTACGAGCAGTACTTC. This translates into CASSPTDYSYEQYF.

This chain uses TRBV19 with TRBJ2-5, with D possibly TRBD1 on 6 matching bases. V lost 2 bases and J 9 bases, leaving 22 bases between the germline ends. The CDR3 covers 16 residues. Germline V CDR1 and CDR2: LNHDA, SQIVND (reference sequence). The CDR3 reads CASSIWSQGNKRPQYF. The CDR3 coding sequence is TGTGCCAGTAGTATATGGTCACAGGGAAATAAGAGACCCCAGTACTTC.

The V and J genes are TRBV7-3 and TRBJ2-7; 11 bases align to TRBD2. Looked up from germline, CDR1 is SGHTA and CDR2 is FQGTGA. The V segment lost 7 bases and the J segment 2 bases; nucleotides outside the gene matches: 7. The CDR3 loop spans 15 amino acids. The CDR3 loop reads CASTQGTSGTYEQYF. The CDR3 DNA is TGTGCCAGCACCCAGGGGACTAGCGGAACCTACGAGCAGTACTTC.

To note about this clone: Other DNA sequences in this sample translate to the same CDR3. The rearrangement uses TRBV19 and TRBJ1-5, with 8 bases lining up with TRBD1. This CDR3 spans 14 amino acids. The V segment lost 4 bases and the J segment 2 bases; nucleotides outside the gene matches: 1. Germline CDR1 reads LNHDA; CDR2 reads SQIVND (reference sequence). CDR3 nucleotide sequence: TGTGCCAGTAGTACGGGACAGGGCAATCAGCCCCAGCATTTT. Translating it yields CASSTGQGNQPQHF.

The rearrangement uses TRBV7-9 and TRBJ2-7; 8 bases align to TRBD2. Germline V gives CDR1 SEHNR, CDR2 FQNEAQ (reference sequence). V lost 5 bases to trimming and J lost 2 bases; unmatched junction nucleotides: 11. The CDR3 sequence is 16 residues long. The CDR3 sequence: CASSPPSGGRPYEQYF. In DNA form, the CDR3 reads TGTGCCAGCAGCCCCCCCTCGGGAGGGAGGCCCTACGAGCAGTACTTC.

The CDR3 region is CASSVRQGSSGLTGELFF. The CDR3 region has the DNA TGTGCCAGCAGCGTCCGACAGGGGTCTAGCGGCCTCACCGGGGAGCTGTTTTTT. The V and J genes are TRBV9 and TRBJ2-2, with D perhaps matching TRBD1 (8 bases). The V and J ends lost 2 bases and 4 bases respectively, with 21 bases between them. Germline CDR1 and CDR2: SGDLS and YYNGEE. There are 18 residues in the CDR3.

This chain uses TRBV30 with TRBJ2-5; D is possibly TRBD2 (5 bases). From germline, CDR1 is GTSNPN and CDR2 SVGIG (reference sequence). The CDR3 loop spans 12 amino acids. Here the CDR3 reads CSIGVDGETQYF. The CDR3, as DNA: TGTAGTATCGGGGTCGATGGAGAGACCCAGTACTTC. The variable domain in full, with the rest retrieved from reference TRBV30 and TRBJ2-5, is SQTIHQWPATLVQPVGSPLSLECTVEGTSNPNLYWYRQAAGRGLQLLFYSVGIGQISSEVPQNLSASRPQDRQFILSSKKLLLSDSGFYLCSIGVDGETQYFGPGTRLLVL.

V usage is TRBV4-2 and J usage is TRBJ2-7, with 10 bases fitting TRBD1. The germline V gene has CDR1 LGHNA and CDR2 YNFKEQ. With 1 base clipped from V and 3 bases from J, the junction kept 12 bases outside the gene matches. The CDR3 is 18 residues long. The CDR3 nucleotides read TGTGCCAGCAGCCAAGGGATCGGGACAGGGGTCGTATACTACGAGCAGTACTTC. It translates to CASSQGIGTGVVYYEQYF.

The chain carries TRBV4-3 and TRBJ2-3, with D unresolved. Per germline, CDR1 LGHNA and CDR2 YSLEER. The CDR3 has 18 residues. The germline V and J ends were trimmed by 1 base and 6 bases, with 23 bases remaining between them. The CDR3 protein is CASSQGSNVQFRADTQYF. The CDR3 DNA is TGCGCCAGCAGCCAAGGGTCAAATGTCCAGTTTCGGGCGGATACGCAGTATTTT.

The V gene is TRBV5-1, the J gene TRBJ2-1; D remains unclear. The CDR3 has 16 amino acids. Trimming shortened V by 0 bases and J by 2 bases, and 12 bases separated the two germline ends. Germline CDR1 SGHRS, CDR2 YFSETQ. The CDR3 nucleotides are TGCGCCAGCAGCTTGGAGATGAGACTTCCCTACAATGAGCAGTTCTTC. Translation: CASSLEMRLPYNEQFF.

This chain uses TRBV29-1 with TRBJ2-5; D is perhaps TRBD1 (6 bases). In germline, CDR1 is SQVTM, CDR2 ANQGSEA. Trimming removed 6 bases at V and 1 base at J, with 18 bases between. The CDR3 runs 15 residues. CDR3 region: CSVCTGMFPQETQYF. The CDR3 DNA sequence: TGCAGCGTGTGTACAGGGATGTTCCCCCAAGAGACCCAGTACTTC.

The CDR3 here is CASKVPREGAQYF. CDR3 nucleotides: TGTGCCAGCAAGGTCCCCAGGGAAGGGGCCCAGTACTTC. The rearrangement links TRBV28 to TRBJ2-5; weak D call: TRBD1 (5 bases). The CDR3 totals 13 residues. The germline V gene encodes CDR1 MDHEN and CDR2 SYDVKM. V gave up 7 bases and J gave up 9 bases, with 18 bases separating them.

The CDR3 DNA is TGTGCCAGCAGCTCGCGGACTAGCGGGGCTACTACCTACGAGCAGTACTTC. The encoded protein is CASSSRTSGATTYEQYF. The rearrangement joins TRBV11-2 to TRBJ2-7; 12 bases map to TRBD2. Per the germline V gene, CDR1 is SGHAT and CDR2 is FQNNGV. With V trimmed by 4 bases and J by 2 bases, 9 bases remained unmatched. This CDR3 comprises 17 residues.

J is TRBJ2-3 and V is TRBV7-3; D gene unclear. The CDR3 runs to 16 residues. Germline V gene data show CDR1 as SGHTA and CDR2 as FQGTGA. Trimming pared 5 bases from V and 1 base from J, leaving 16 bases between. The CDR3 region has the DNA TGTGCCAGCAGCAGGCGGAAGGGCGGACGCACAGATACGCAGTATTTT. It translates to CASSRRKGGRTDTQYF.

This chain uses TRBV30 with TRBJ1-3; D is ambiguous. This CDR3 has 16 residues. The V gene lost 0 bases and the J gene lost 0 bases, with 12 bases spanning the gap. Germline V gene lookup returns CDR1 GTSNPN and CDR2 SVGIG (reference sequence). The CDR3 DNA is TGTGCCTGGAGTGTATTCTGGGTCAGCTCTGGAAACACCATATATTTT. The encoded protein is CAWSVFWVSSGNTIYF.

The gene calls are TRBV6-1 and TRBJ2-7; D is possibly TRBD2 (5 bases). The CDR3 has 14 amino acids. V was trimmed by 3 bases and J by 2 bases, leaving 11 bases between them. Looked up from germline, CDR1 is MNHNS and CDR2 is SASEGT. The CDR3: CASSDIASTYEQYF. CDR3 DNA: TGTGCCAGCAGTGACATTGCTAGCACCTACGAGCAGTACTTC.

The J gene is TRBJ2-2, the V gene TRBV28, with a weak D call TRBD1 (5 bases). CDR3 size: 12 residues. Germline V lookup: CDR1 MDHEN, CDR2 SYDVKM. Trimming took off 8 bases at V and 4 bases at J, with 8 bases between the two ends. CDR3 coding DNA: TGTGCCAGCGACAGATCCACCGGGGAGCTGTTTTTT. Translated: CASDRSTGELFF. The full variable domain, with the rest looked up from reference TRBV28 and TRBJ2-2, is DVKVTQSSRYLVKRTGEKVFLECVQDMDHENMFWYRQDPGLGLRLIYFSYDVKMKEKGDIPEGYSVSREKKERFSLILESASTNQTSMYLCASDRSTGELFFGEGSRLTVL.

J is TRBJ1-1 and V is TRBV9, with D hard to call. The CDR3 contains 14 residues. V lost 4 bases and J 5 bases, leaving 15 bases between the germline ends. Per the germline V gene, CDR1 is SGDLS and CDR2 is YYNGEE. In DNA form, the CDR3 reads TGTGCCAGCAGCTCCCCCAGTGGAAGGACTGAAGCTTTCTTT. Amino acids: CASSSPSGRTEAFF.

The CDR3 spells CASSLAEGLRATEAFF. The CDR3, as DNA: TGTGCCAGCAGCTTAGCGGAGGGGCTCAGGGCCACTGAAGCTTTCTTT. This chain links TRBV7-9 with TRBJ1-1; the D gene is possibly TRBD1 (5 bases). The CDR3 loop spans 16 amino acids. The germline gives CDR1 SEHNR, CDR2 FQNEAQ (reference sequence). Trimming left V 0 bases short and J 4 bases short, with 15 bases between.